This is a list of T cell receptor beta chains from one sample in a study of blood T cell repertoires in COVID-19. Libraries were prepared by immunoSEQ multiplex PCR; TCRdb keeps only in-frame clonotypes and omits some of them. Of 90,000 to 150,000 clones listed, 86% are singletons. What was sequenced was peripheral blood. The receptors stem from a man aged 65 to 79 who had recovered from COVID-19. CDR3s include the opening cysteine and the closing phenylalanine or tryptophan. Each record gives: V gene, J gene, CDR3 protein.

TRBV6-5	TRBJ1-1	CASKNRGLGNTEAFF
TRBV9	TRBJ2-3	CASSSTSGNTDTQYF
TRBV28	TRBJ2-5	CASSFNGGGTQYF
TRBV19	TRBJ2-7	CASSPRSGDSYEQYF
TRBV3-1/TRBV3-2	TRBJ2-5	CASSQVLGAGTQYF
TRBV29-1	TRBJ2-2	CSVLAGGNTGELFF
TRBV20-1	TRBJ1-1	CSASRQGNTEAFF
TRBV18	TRBJ1-2	CASSRDRGGGYTF
TRBV27	TRBJ1-1	CASSLVGTGNTEAFF
TRBV3-1/TRBV3-2	TRBJ1-1	CASSQGLVAFF